Shown below are 10 T cell receptor beta chains from a single sample sequenced in a study of T-cell reconstitution after alpha-beta-depleted transplantation in children. Molecular barcoding with unique molecular identifiers was used for the TCRbeta library. TCRdb reprocessed the PCR reads via MiXCR and lists one record per CDR3 protein. The sample includes 600,000 to 700,000 distinct CDR3 sequences, roughly 13% of them seen just once. The material was PBMCs, obtained before TCRalphabeta/CD19-depleted stem cell transplant. These TCRs come from a girl aged 2-15 years with congenital amegakaryocytic thrombocytopenia, due to receive a stem cell transplant.

This clonotype was observed a few times. The J gene is TRBJ2-3, the V gene TRBV11-3; TRBD2 is a possible D gene (6 bases). The CDR3 totals 12 residues. V lost 5 bases and J 6 bases, leaving 9 bases between the germline ends. Germline CDR1 reads SGHNT; CDR2 reads YENEEA. In nucleotides, the CDR3 is TGTGCCAGCAGCAAGGGGAGGGATACGCAGTATTTT. Its translation: CASSKGRDTQYF.

This chain uses TRBV6-1 with TRBJ2-7, with 9 bases that match TRBD1. The CDR3 consists of 15 residues. CDR1 and CDR2 from the germline V gene are MNHNS and SASEGT. Germline trimming cut 2 bases from V and 5 bases from J; bases unmatched to any gene: 7. This chain's CDR3 is CASSEPGQGTHEQYF. The CDR3 region has the DNA TGTGCCAGCAGTGAACCGGGACAGGGAACCCACGAGCAGTACTTC.

This clonotype was seen repeatedly, ten times or more. The chain carries TRBV6-5 and TRBJ1-1, with D hard to call. CDR3 length: 14 residues. CDR1 is MNHEY and CDR2 is SVGAGI in the germline V gene. V dropped 0 bases and J dropped 4 bases, with 9 bases sitting between them. The CDR3 nucleotides are TGTGCCAGCAGTTACTCGGGAGGGATCACTGAAGCTTTCTTT. Translated, it gives CASSYSGGITEAFF.

The sample holds many counts of this clonotype. The chain joins TRBV5-1 to TRBJ2-7; D unresolved. Between the trimmed V and J ends, which lost 1 base and 1 base, there was a span of 15 bases. The germline V gene encodes CDR1 SGHRS and CDR2 YFSETQ. This CDR3 region has 16 residues. CDR3 amino acids: CASSLKQAVLSYEQYF. The CDR3 DNA sequence: TGCGCCAGCAGCTTGAAGCAGGCAGTGCTTTCCTACGAGCAGTACTTC.

This clonotype was observed a handful of times. The CDR3 DNA sequence: TGTGCCATCAGTGACTCAGGGGAGGGGGGGCTCTATGGCTACACCTTC. This translates into CAISDSGEGGLYGYTF. The chain employs TRBV10-3 and TRBJ1-2; possibly TRBD1 for D (6 bases). V lost 3 bases and J 4 bases, leaving 18 bases between the germline ends. Germline assignment: CDR1 ENHRY and CDR2 SYGVKD. The CDR3 has 16 amino acids.

Only one count was recorded for this clonotype. The chain combines TRBV20-1 with TRBJ1-6; D is ambiguous. Trimming cost V 3 bases and J 8 bases, with 14 bases left between them. Germline CDR1 and CDR2: DFQATT and SNEGSKA (reference sequence). The CDR3 totals 14 residues. As DNA, the CDR3 is TGCAGTGCTAGTTCCCTACTCGAGGATTCACCCCTCCACTTT. Its translation: CSASSLLEDSPLHF.

This clonotype was counted between two and nine times. CDR3 DNA sequence: TGCAGCGTTGTACGGGGACTAGGGGTGGCCGGGGAGCTGTTTTTT. Residues: CSVVRGLGVAGELFF. The gene calls are TRBV29-1 and TRBJ2-2; 8 bases agree with TRBD2. Per the germline V gene, CDR1 is SQVTM and CDR2 is ANQGSEA. The ends lost 4 bases at V and 6 bases at J; junction bases unmatched: 10. This CDR3 contains 15 residues.

V and J are TRBV6-1 and TRBJ1-5, with D maybe TRBD1 (6 bases). Trimming took 6 bases from V and 7 from J, leaving 16 bases between them. This CDR3 is built from 14 residues. Germline V gene sequence: CDR1 MNHNS, CDR2 SASEGT. The CDR3 loop is CASRRGEFNQPQHF. The CDR3 nucleotides read TGTGCCAGCAGGAGGGGGGAATTTAACCAGCCCCAGCATTTT.

V gene TRBV11-2 combines with J gene TRBJ2-6; 11 nucleotides match TRBD1. CDR3 length: 16 residues. The junction had 6 bases not matched to a gene; V was cut back by 7 bases and J by 4 bases. Per germline, CDR1 SGHAT and CDR2 FQNNGV. The chain's CDR3 is CASTGQGAYGANVLTF. CDR3 in DNA: TGTGCCAGCACTGGACAGGGGGCTTACGGGGCCAACGTCCTGACTTTC.

This clonotype was picked up many times. This chain uses TRBV12-3 or TRBV12-4 with TRBJ1-1; D is perhaps TRBD1 (6 bases). This CDR3 is 13 amino acids long. Trimming took 7 bases from V and 1 from J, leaving 10 bases between them. The CDR3 spells CASMDSQNTEAFF. Here the CDR3 DNA reads TGTGCCAGCATGGACAGCCAGAACACTGAAGCTTTCTTT.